A single sample gave rise to the 12 T cell receptor beta chains below, sequenced in a study of blood T cell repertoires in COVID-19. Measured with immunoSEQ multiplex PCR; TCRdb has only the in-frame clones, and not every one. The sample includes some 45,000 clones, roughly nine tenths seen only once; the top ten take 6% to 6.5%. Sequenced material: peripheral blood. The receptors stem from a man in his sixties or seventies with active COVID-19.

The chain is built from TRBV6-6 and TRBJ1-2; no definite D call. V gave up 5 bases and J gave up 4 bases, with 11 bases separating them. The CDR3 runs to 13 residues. Germline values: CDR1 MNHNY, CDR2 SVGAGI (reference sequence). CDR3 amino acids: CASSKEGAYGYTF. CDR3 coding DNA: TGTGCCAGCAGTAAGGAAGGAGCCTATGGCTACACCTTC.

V is TRBV5-1 and J is TRBJ2-2, with 7 bases lining up with TRBD2. The CDR3 length is 15 residues. Losses at the gene ends were 1 base for V and 7 bases for J; bases not matched to a gene: 7. Germline CDR1 and CDR2: SGHRS and YFSETQ. In DNA, the CDR3 is TGCGCCAGCAGCTTGCTGGCGGGGGTTGACGGGGAGCTGTTTTTT. Its translation is CASSLLAGVDGELFF.

This clone was detected only a few times. The chain uses TRBV5-1 and TRBJ1-4; a weak D match, TRBD1 (5 bases). The V gene's germline CDR1 is SGHRS and CDR2 YFSETQ. V gave up 2 bases and J gave up 7 bases, with 12 bases separating them. The CDR3 contains 14 residues. CDR3 sequence reads: CASSFTGYGEKLFF. In DNA, the CDR3 is TGCGCCAGCAGCTTCACAGGTTATGGTGAAAAACTGTTTTTT.

This clone was found a few times. The V gene is TRBV19, the J gene TRBJ1-5, with 8 positions matching TRBD1. Germline V gene data show CDR1 as LNHDA and CDR2 as SQIVND (reference sequence). V trimming: 1 base; J trimming: 6 bases; junction bases outside the gene matches: 14. The CDR3 has 18 residues. CDR3 amino acids: CASSIAGTGVGIVQPQHF. For the CDR3, the DNA is TGTGCCAGTAGTATAGCCGGGACAGGAGTGGGGATAGTTCAGCCCCAGCATTTT.

V gene TRBV27 combines with J gene TRBJ1-1, with 8 bases that match TRBD1. Germline lookup yields CDR1 MNHEY and CDR2 SMNVEV (reference sequence). J gave up 6 bases and V 5 bases, and 5 bases lay outside the gene matches. The CDR3 sequence is 13 residues long. The CDR3 protein is CASSPQGGPEAFF. CDR3 nucleotide sequence: TGTGCCAGCAGTCCACAGGGGGGTCCTGAAGCTTTCTTT.

CDR3 in amino acids: CASSPTSQGQYEQYF. In DNA form, the CDR3 reads TGTGCCAGCAGTCCAACGTCACAGGGACAATACGAGCAGTACTTC. The chain has TRBV6-6 and TRBJ2-7; D is possibly TRBD1 (6 bases). This CDR3 contains 15 residues. V lost 5 bases to trimming and J lost 4 bases, with 18 bases between them. Germline-derived CDR1 and CDR2 are MNHNY and SVGAGI (reference sequence).

This sequence joins TRBV5-5 and TRBJ2-1; TRBD1 matches 7 bases. Germline CDR1 is SGHKS and CDR2 is YYEKEE (reference sequence). With V trimmed by 3 bases and J by 4 bases, 7 bases remained unmatched. The length of the CDR3 is 15 residues. The CDR3 loop reads CASSWDSHKYNEQFF. The DNA for the CDR3 is TGTGCCAGCAGCTGGGACAGTCACAAATACAATGAGCAGTTCTTC. Full variable domain (missing parts from reference TRBV5-5 and TRBJ2-1): DAGVTQSPTHLIKTRGQQVTLRCSPISGHKSVSWYQQVLGQGPQFIFQYYEKEERGRGNFPDRFSARQFPNYSSELNVNALLLGDSALYLCASSWDSHKYNEQFFGPGTRLTVL.

The rearrangement uses TRBV7-9 and TRBJ1-5; a possible D gene is TRBD1 (6 bases). Trimming pared 3 bases from V and 8 bases from J, leaving 11 bases between. This CDR3 is built from 13 residues. Germline loops: CDR1 SEHNR, CDR2 FQNEAQ (reference sequence). This chain's CDR3 is CASSLDSLEPQHF. The CDR3 bases are TGTGCCAGCAGCTTGGACAGCCTCGAGCCCCAGCATTTT.

The chain carries TRBV4-3 and TRBJ1-3; no firm D call. The V and J ends lost 3 bases and 4 bases respectively, with 10 bases between them. There are 14 residues in the CDR3. Germline-derived CDR1 and CDR2 are LGHNA and YSLEER. CDR3: CASSHPGAGNTIYF. The CDR3 DNA reads as TGCGCCAGCAGCCACCCCGGTGCCGGAAACACCATATATTTT.

This rearrangement joins TRBV7-9 to TRBJ2-1; D unclear. This CDR3 is 13 amino acids long. Trimming took off 5 bases at V and 2 bases at J, with 7 bases between the two ends. In germline, CDR1 is SEHNR, CDR2 FQNEAQ (reference sequence). The CDR3 loop reads CASSPDTYNEQFF. The CDR3 nucleotides read TGTGCCAGCAGCCCTGACACCTACAATGAGCAGTTCTTC.

The CDR3 coding sequence is TGTGCCAGCAGCTTAGGGTCAGCAGGGGTCGAGCAGTACTTC. It encodes CASSLGSAGVEQYF. The chain uses TRBV7-2 and TRBJ2-7, with D possibly matching TRBD1 (6 bases). Per the germline V gene, CDR1 is SGHTA and CDR2 is FQGNSA. The V end was cut by 1 base, the J end by 6 bases, with 13 bases between. The CDR3 totals 14 residues.

This clone has only a few counts. The chain carries TRBV5-1 and TRBJ1-2; 7 positions agree with TRBD1. The trim removed 1 base at V and 8 bases at J, leaving 14 bases unmatched. The CDR3 totals 16 residues. Looked up from germline, CDR1 is SGHRS and CDR2 is YFSETQ. CDR3 in DNA: TGCGCCAGCAGCTTGACTTCTCGACAGGGTCATTTAGGCTACACCTTC. Translated: CASSLTSRQGHLGYTF.